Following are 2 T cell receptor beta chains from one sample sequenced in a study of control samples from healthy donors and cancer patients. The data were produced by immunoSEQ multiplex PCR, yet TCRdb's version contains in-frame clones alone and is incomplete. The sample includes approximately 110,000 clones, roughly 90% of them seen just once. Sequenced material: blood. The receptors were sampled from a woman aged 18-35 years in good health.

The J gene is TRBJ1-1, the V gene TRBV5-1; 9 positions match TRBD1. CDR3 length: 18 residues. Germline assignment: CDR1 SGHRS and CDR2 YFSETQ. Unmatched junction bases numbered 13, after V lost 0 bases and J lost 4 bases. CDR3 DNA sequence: TGCGCCAGCAGCTTGGGGGACAGGGTCGGGGAAGTAGGCACTGAAGCTTTCTTT. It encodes CASSLGDRVGEVGTEAFF.

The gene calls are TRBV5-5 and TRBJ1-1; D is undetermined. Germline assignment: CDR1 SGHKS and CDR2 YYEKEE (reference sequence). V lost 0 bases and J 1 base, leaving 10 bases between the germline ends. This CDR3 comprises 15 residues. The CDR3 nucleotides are TGTGCCAGCAGCTTGGTAGGCAGAGAGAACACTGAAGCTTTCTTT. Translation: CASSLVGRENTEAFF.